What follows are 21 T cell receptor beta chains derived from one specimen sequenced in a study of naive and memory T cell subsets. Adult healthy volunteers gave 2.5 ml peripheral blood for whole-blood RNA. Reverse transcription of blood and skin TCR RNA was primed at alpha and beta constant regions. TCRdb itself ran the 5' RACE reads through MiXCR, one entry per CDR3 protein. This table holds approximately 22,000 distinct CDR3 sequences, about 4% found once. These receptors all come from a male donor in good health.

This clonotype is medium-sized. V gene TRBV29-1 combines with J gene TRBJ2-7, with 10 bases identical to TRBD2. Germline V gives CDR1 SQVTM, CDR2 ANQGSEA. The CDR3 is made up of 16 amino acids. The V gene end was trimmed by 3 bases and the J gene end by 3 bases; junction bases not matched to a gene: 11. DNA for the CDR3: TGCAGCGTTGATTCGGGCTCAAGCGGGAGGGGCTACGAGCAGTACTTC. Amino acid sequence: CSVDSGSSGRGYEQYF.

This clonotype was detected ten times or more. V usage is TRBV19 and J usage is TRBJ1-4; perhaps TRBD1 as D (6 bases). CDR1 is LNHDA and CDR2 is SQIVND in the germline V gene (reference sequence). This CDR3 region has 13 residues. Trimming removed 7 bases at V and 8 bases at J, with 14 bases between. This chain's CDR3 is CASTPQGGEKLFF. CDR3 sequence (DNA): TGTGCCAGTACACCACAGGGTGGAGAAAAACTGTTTTTT. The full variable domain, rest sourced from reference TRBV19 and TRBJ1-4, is DGGITQSPKYLFRKEGQNVTLSCEQNLNHDAMYWYRQDPGQGLRLIYYSQIVNDFQKGDIAEGYSVSREKKESFPLTVTSAQKNPTAFYLCASTPQGGEKLFFGSGTQLSVL.

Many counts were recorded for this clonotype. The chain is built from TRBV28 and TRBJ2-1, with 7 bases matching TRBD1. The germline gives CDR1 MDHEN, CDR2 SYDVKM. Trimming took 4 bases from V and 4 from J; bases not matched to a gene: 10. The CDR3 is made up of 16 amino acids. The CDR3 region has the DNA TGTGCCAGCAGTTCATTAATCCCGGGACAGTACAATGAGCAGTTCTTC. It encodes CASSSLIPGQYNEQFF.

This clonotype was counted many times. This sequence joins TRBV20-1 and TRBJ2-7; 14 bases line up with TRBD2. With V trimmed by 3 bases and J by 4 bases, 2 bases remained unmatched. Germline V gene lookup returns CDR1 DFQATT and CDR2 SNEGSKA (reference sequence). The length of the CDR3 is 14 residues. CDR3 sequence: CSARGTSGSYEQYF. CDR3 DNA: TGCAGTGCTAGGGGGACTAGCGGGAGTTACGAGCAGTACTTC.

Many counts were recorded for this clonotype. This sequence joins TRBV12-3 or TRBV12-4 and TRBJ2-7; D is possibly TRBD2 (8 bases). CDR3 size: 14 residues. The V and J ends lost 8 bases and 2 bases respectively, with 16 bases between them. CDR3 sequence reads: CASREGDSPYEQYF. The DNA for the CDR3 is TGTGCCAGCCGGGAGGGGGACAGTCCCTACGAGCAGTACTTC.

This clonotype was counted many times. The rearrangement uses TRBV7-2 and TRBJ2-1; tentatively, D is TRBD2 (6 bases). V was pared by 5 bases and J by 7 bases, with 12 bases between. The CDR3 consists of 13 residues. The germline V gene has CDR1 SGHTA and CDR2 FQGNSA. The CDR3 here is CASSAYLANEQFF. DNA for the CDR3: TGTGCCAGCAGCGCCTACCTAGCGAATGAGCAGTTCTTC.

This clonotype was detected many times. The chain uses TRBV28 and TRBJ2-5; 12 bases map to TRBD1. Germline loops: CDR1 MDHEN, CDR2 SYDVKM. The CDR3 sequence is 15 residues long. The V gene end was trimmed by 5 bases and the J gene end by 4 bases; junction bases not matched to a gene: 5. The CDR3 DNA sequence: TGTGCCAGCAGTCTCACGGGACAGGGGGCAGAGACCCAGTACTTC. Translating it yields CASSLTGQGAETQYF.

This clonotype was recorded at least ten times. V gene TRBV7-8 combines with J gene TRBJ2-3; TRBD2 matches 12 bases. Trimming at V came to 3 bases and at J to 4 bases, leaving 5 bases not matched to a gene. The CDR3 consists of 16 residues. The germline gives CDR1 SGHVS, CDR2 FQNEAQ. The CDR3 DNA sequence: TGTGCCAGCAGCTTTTTGACTAGCGGGAGTTCAGATACGCAGTATTTT. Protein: CASSFLTSGSSDTQYF. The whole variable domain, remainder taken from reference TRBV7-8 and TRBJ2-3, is GAGVSQSPRYKVAKRGQDVALRCDPISGHVSLFWYQQALGQGPEFLTYFQNEAQLDKSGLPSDRFFAERPEGSVSTLKIQRTQQEDSAVYLCASSFLTSGSSDTQYFGPGTRLTVL.

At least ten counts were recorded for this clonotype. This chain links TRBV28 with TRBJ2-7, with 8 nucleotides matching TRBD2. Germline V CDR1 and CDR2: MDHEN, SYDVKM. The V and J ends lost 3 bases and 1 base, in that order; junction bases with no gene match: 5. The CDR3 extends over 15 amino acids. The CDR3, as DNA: TGTGCCAGCAGTTTGCCCAGCGGGGGTTCCTACGAGCAGTACTTC. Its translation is CASSLPSGGSYEQYF. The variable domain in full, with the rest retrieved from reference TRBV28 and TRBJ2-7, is DVKVTQSSRYLVKRTGEKVFLECVQDMDHENMFWYRQDPGLGLRLIYFSYDVKMKEKGDIPEGYSVSREKKERFSLILESASTNQTSMYLCASSLPSGGSYEQYFGPGTRLTVT.

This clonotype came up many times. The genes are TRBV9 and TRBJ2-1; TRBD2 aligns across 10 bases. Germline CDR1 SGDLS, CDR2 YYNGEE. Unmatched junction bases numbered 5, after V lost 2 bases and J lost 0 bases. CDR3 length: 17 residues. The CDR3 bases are TGTGCCAGCAGCGTTTCCGCTAGCGGGAGCTCCTACAATGAGCAGTTCTTC. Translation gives CASSVSASGSSYNEQFF.

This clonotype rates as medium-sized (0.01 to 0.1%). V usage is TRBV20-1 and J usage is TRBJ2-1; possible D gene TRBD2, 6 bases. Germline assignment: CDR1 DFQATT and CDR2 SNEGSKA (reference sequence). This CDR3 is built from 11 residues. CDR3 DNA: TGCGCTCCTTCGGGGGACAATGAGCAGTTCTTC. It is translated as CAPSGDNEQFF.

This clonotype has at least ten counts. For the CDR3, the DNA is TGTGCCAGCTCACTCAGACAGATCCAAGAGACCCAGTACTTC. This gives the protein CASSLRQIQETQYF. The chain has TRBV18 and TRBJ2-5, with TRBD1 as a possible D gene (5 bases). This CDR3 is built from 14 residues. Germline CDR1 KGHSH, CDR2 LQKENI. Deletions cut 4 bases from V and 1 base from J, with 10 bases between.

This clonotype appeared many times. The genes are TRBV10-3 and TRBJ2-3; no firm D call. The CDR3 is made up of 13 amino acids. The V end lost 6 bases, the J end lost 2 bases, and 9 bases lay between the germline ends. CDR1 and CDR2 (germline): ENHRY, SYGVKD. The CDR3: CAISPAVTDTQYF. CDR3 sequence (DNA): TGTGCCATCAGCCCCGCGGTCACAGATACGCAGTATTTT.

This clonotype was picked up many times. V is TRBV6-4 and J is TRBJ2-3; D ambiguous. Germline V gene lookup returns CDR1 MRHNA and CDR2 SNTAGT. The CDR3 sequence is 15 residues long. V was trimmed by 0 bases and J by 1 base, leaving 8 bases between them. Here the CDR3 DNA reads TGTGCCAGCAGTGACTCAAAGACCGGCACAGATACGCAGTATTTT. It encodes CASSDSKTGTDTQYF.

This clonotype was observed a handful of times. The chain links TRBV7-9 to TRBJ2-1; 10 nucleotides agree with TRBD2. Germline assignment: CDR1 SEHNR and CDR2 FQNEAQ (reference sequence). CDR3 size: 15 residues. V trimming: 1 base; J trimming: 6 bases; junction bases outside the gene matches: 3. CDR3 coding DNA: TGTGCCAGCAGCTTAGGTAGCGGGGGGCGCAATGAGCAGTTCTTC. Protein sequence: CASSLGSGGRNEQFF.

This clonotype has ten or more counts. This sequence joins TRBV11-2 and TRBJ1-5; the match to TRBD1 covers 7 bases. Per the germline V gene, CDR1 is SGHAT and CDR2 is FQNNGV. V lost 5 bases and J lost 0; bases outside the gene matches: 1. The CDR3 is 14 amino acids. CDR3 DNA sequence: TGTGCCAGCAGCCGGGACAGTAGCAATCAGCCCCAGCATTTT. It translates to CASSRDSSNQPQHF.

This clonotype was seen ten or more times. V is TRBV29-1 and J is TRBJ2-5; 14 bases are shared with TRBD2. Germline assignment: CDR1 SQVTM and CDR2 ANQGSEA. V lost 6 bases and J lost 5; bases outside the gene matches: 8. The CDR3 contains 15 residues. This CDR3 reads CSVSGTSGSRETQYF. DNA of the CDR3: TGCAGCGTCTCCGGGACTAGCGGGAGTCGGGAGACCCAGTACTTC. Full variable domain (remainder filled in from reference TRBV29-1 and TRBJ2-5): SAVISQKPSRDICQRGTSLTIQCQVDSQVTMMFWYRQQPGQSLTLIATANQGSEATYESGFVIDKFPISRPNLTFSTLTVSNMSPEDSSIYLCSVSGTSGSRETQYFGPGTRLLVL.

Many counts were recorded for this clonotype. The CDR3 sequence is CASSPAHGKLPNEQFF. As DNA, the CDR3 is TGCGCCAGCAGCCCCGCACATGGGAAACTACCCAATGAGCAGTTCTTC. This chain links TRBV4-1 with TRBJ2-1; no clear D gene. Per the germline V gene, CDR1 is MGHRA and CDR2 is YSYEKL. Trimming removed 4 bases from V and 6 bases from J, with 19 bases in between. CDR3 size: 16 residues.

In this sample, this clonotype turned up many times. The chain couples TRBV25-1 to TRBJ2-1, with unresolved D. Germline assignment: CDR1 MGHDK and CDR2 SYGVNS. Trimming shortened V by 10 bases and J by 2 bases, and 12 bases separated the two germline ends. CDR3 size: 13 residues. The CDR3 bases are TGTGCCACCCGTAGGTTCACCTACAATGAGCAGTTCTTC. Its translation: CATRRFTYNEQFF.

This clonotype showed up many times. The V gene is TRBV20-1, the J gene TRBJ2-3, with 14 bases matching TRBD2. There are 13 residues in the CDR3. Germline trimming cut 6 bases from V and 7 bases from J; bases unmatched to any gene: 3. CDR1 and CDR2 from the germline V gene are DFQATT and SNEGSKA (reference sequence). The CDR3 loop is CSARTSGRYTQYF. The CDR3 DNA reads TGCAGTGCGAGGACTAGCGGGAGGTATACGCAGTATTTT.

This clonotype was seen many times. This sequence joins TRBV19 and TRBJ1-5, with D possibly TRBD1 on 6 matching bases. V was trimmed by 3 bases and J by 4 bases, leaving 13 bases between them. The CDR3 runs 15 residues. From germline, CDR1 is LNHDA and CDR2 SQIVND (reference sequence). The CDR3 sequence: CASSIGDIGNQPQHF. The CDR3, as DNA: TGTGCCAGTAGTATTGGGGACATAGGGAATCAGCCCCAGCATTTT.